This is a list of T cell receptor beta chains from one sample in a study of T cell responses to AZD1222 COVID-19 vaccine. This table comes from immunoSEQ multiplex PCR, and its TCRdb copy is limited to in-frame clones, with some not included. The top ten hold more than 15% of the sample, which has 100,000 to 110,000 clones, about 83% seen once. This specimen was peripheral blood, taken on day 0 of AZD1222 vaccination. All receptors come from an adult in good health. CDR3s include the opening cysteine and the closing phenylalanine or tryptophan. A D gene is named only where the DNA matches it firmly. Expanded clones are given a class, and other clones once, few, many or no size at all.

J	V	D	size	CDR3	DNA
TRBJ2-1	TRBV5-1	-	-	CASVRSPGAVNEQFF	TGCGCCAGCGTAAGGTCCCCAGGGGCAGTTAATGAGCAGTTCTTC
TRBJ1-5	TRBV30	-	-	CAWSAQTVRQPQHF	TGTGCCTGGAGTGCCCAGACAGTACGTCAGCCCCAGCATTTT
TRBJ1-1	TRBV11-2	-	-	CASSLGGGNTEAFF	TGTGCCAGCAGCCTCGGCGGCGGGAACACTGAAGCTTTCTTT
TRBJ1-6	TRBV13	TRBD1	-	CASSSQGQGTLSPLHF	TGTGCCAGCAGCTCGCAGGGACAGGGGACCTTATCACCCCTCCACTTT
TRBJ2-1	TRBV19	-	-	CASSISSGQMGFTNEQFF	TGTGCCAGTAGTATAAGTTCGGGACAAATGGGTTTTACAAATGAGCAGTTCTTC
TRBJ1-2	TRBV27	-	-	CASSLRGHGYTF	TGTGCCAGCAGTTTAAGGGGCCATGGCTACACCTTC
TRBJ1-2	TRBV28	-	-	CASAGQAPGGYTF	TGTGCCAGCGCAGGTCAGGCCCCGGGGGGCTACACCTTC
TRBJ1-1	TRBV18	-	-	CASSPATLNTEAFF	TGTGCCAGCTCACCAGCGACACTGAACACTGAAGCTTTCTTT
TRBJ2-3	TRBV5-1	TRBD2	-	CASSTSGTSGSLTDTQYF	TGCGCCAGCAGCACTTCCGGGACTAGCGGGAGCCTGACAGATACGCAGTATTTT
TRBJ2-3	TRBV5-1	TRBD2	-	CASSLGTSSSTDTQYF	TGCGCCAGCAGCTTAGGGACTAGTTCCTCCACAGATACGCAGTATTTT
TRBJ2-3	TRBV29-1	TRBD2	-	CSVEGSGGTDTQYF	TGCAGCGTTGAGGGTAGCGGGGGCACAGATACGCAGTATTTT
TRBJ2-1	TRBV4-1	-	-	CASSQGWGAGEQFF	TGCGCCAGCAGCCAAGGATGGGGGGCGGGGGAGCAGTTCTTC
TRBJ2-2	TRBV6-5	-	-	CASNKGGMGSGELFF	TGTGCCAGCAACAAAGGGGGAATGGGTAGTGGGGAGCTGTTTTTT
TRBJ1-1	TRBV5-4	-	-	CASSSDGREAFF	TGTGCCAGCAGTAGTGACGGGCGAGAAGCTTTCTTT
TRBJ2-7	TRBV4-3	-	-	CASSQASTGSYEQYF	TGCGCCAGCAGCCAAGCTTCTACAGGTTCCTACGAGCAGTACTTC
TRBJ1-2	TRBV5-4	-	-	CASSPPQGWGYTF	TGTGCCAGCAGCCCACCACAGGGTTGGGGCTACACCTTC
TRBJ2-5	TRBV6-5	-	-	CASRIGPPPQETQYF	TGTGCCAGCAGGATCGGACCGCCGCCCCAAGAGACCCAGTACTTC
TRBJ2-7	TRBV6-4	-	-	CASSGLPLRQYF	TGTGCCAGCAGTGGACTACCTCTTCGGCAGTACTTC
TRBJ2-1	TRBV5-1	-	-	CASSEPGGLLFF	TGCGCCAGCAGCGAACCCGGGGGTCTTCTGTTCTTC
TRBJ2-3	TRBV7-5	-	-	CARSFGTSGTLTDTQYF	TGTGCCAGAAGCTTCGGGACTAGCGGGACCCTCACAGATACGCAGTATTTT
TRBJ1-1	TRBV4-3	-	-	CASSQDLKGNTEAFF	TGCGCCAGCAGCCAAGATCTTAAAGGCAACACTGAAGCTTTCTTT
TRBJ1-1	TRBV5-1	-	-	CASRPGSGAGTEAFF	TGCGCCAGCAGGCCCGGATCAGGGGCGGGCACTGAAGCTTTCTTT
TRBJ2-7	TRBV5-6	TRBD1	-	CASSLVGQGAHEQYF	TGTGCCAGCAGCTTGGTGGGACAGGGGGCCCACGAGCAGTACTTC
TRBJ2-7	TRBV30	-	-	CAWSYAGVYEQYF	TGTGCCTGGAGCTACGCGGGTGTCTACGAGCAGTACTTC
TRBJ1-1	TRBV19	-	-	CASSIEARAEAFF	TGTGCCAGTAGTATAGAGGCCAGAGCTGAAGCTTTCTTT
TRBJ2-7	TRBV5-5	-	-	CASSLGRPLDYEQYF	TGTGCCAGCAGCTTGGGGAGGCCATTAGACTACGAGCAGTACTTC
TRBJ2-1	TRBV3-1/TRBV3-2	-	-	CASSLLGRHNEQFF	TGTGCCAGCAGCCTCCTGGGGCGACACAATGAGCAGTTCTTC
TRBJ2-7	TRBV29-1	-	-	CSVVLQGTPYEQYF	TGCAGCGTTGTTTTACAGGGGACTCCCTACGAGCAGTACTTC
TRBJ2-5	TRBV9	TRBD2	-	CASSPGGGGFQETQYF	TGTGCCAGCAGCCCGGGAGGCGGGGGTTTTCAAGAGACCCAGTACTTC
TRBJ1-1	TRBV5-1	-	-	CASSGGTAYTEAFF	TGCGCCAGCAGCGGAGGGACGGCGTACACTGAAGCTTTCTTT
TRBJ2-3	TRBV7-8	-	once	CASSETWDTQYF	TGTGCCAGCAGCGAGACCTGGGATACGCAGTATTTT
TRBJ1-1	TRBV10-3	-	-	CAISSGLGTEAFF	TGTGCCATCAGTTCAGGGTTGGGTACTGAAGCTTTCTTT
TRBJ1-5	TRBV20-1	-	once	CSASPGNQPQHF	TGCAGTGCTAGTCCGGGCAATCAGCCCCAGCATTTT
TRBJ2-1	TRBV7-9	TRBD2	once	CASSPGTTHNEQFF	TGTGCCAGCAGCCCCGGGACTACCCACAATGAGCAGTTCTTC
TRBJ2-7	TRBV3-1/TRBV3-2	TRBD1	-	CASSLRDRMNEPYF	TGTGCCAGCAGCCTCCGGGACAGGATGAATGAGCCGTACTTC
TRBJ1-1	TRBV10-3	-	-	CAISESDLQGNTEAFF	TGTGCCATCAGTGAGTCTGATCTTCAGGGGAACACTGAAGCTTTCTTT
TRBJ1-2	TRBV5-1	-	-	CASSLESLTGYTF	TGCGCCAGCAGCTTGGAAAGCCTAACCGGCTACACCTTC
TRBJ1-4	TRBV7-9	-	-	CASSFSSGYGNEKLFF	TGTGCCAGCAGCTTTTCTTCAGGGTATGGTAATGAAAAACTGTTTTTT
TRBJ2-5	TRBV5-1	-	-	CASSLQETQYF	TGCGCCAGCAGCTTGCAAGAGACCCAGTACTTC
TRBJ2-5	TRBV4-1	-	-	CASSQGLVQEETQYF	TGCGCCAGCAGCCAAGGGCTAGTCCAAGAGGAGACCCAGTACTTC
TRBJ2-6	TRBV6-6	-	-	CASSYSMAPGANVLTF	TGTGCCAGCAGTTACTCGATGGCCCCTGGGGCCAACGTCCTGACTTTC
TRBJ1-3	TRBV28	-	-	CASSFQYTIYF	TGTGCCAGCAGTTTTCAATACACCATATATTTT
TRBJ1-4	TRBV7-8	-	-	CASSLGLGVEAEKLFF	TGTGCCAGCAGCTTGGGTTTAGGGGTGGAAGCTGAAAAACTGTTTTTT
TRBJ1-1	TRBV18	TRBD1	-	CASSPPYGTGLAEAFF	TGTGCCAGCTCACCACCGTATGGGACAGGGCTGGCTGAAGCTTTCTTT
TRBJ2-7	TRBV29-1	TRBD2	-	CSVGLAGVRYEQYF	TGCAGCGTTGGACTAGCGGGAGTAAGGTACGAGCAGTACTTC
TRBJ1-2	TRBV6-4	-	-	CASSVEYEASYGYTF	TGTGCCAGCAGTGTAGAGTATGAGGCCAGCTATGGCTACACCTTC
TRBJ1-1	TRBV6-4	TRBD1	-	CASSGTGGGWAFF	TGTGCCAGCAGTGGGACAGGGGGCGGTTGGGCTTTCTTT
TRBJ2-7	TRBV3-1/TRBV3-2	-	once	CASSQAGQGLTYEQYF	TGTGCCAGCAGCCAAGCGGGACAAGGGTTAACCTACGAGCAGTACTTC
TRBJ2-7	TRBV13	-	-	CASSLSGVEAYEQYF	TGTGCCAGCAGCTTGAGCGGAGTCGAAGCCTACGAGCAGTACTTC
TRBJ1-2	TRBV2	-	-	CASSQTGYGYTF	TGTGCCAGCAGCCAAACGGGGTATGGCTACACCTTC
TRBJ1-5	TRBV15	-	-	CATSRDSSVRDQPQHF	TGTGCCACCAGCAGAGATAGTTCAGTGCGAGATCAGCCCCAGCATTTT
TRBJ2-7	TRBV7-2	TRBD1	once	CASSSQASNRGPYEQYF	TGTGCCAGCAGCTCCCAGGCGTCGAACAGGGGACCCTACGAGCAGTACTTC